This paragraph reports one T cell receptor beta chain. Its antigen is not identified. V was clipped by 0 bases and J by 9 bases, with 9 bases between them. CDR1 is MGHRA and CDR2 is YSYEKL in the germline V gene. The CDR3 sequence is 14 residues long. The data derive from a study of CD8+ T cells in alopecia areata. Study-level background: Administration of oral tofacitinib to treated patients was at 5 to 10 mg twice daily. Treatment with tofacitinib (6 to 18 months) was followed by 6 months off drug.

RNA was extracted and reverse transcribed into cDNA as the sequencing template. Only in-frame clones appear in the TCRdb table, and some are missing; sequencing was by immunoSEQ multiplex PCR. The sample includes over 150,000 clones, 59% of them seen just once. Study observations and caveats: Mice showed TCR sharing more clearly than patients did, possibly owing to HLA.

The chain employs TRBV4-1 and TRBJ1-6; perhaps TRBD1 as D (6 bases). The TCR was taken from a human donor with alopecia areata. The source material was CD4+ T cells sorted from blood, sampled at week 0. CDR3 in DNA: TGCGCCAGCAGCCAAGAAGGCAGGGGTTCACCCCTCCACTTT. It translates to CASSQEGRGSPLHF.